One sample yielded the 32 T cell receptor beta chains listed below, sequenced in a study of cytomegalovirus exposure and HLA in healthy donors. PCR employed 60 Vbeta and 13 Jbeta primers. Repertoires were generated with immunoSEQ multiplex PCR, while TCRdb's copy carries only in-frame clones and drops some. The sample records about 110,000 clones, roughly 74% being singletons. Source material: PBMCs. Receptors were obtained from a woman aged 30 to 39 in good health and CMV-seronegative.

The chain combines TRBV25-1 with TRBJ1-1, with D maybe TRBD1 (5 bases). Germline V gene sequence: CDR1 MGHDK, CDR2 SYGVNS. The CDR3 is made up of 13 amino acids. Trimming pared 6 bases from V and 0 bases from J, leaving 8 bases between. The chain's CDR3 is CASSDSLNTEAFF. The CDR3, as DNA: TGTGCCAGCAGCGACAGTCTGAACACTGAAGCTTTCTTT.

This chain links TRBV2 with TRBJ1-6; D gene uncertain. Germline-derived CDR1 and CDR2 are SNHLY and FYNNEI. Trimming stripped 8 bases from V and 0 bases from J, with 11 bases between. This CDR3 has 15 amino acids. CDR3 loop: CASRETSSYNSPLHF. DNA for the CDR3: TGTGCCAGCCGAGAAACGAGCTCCTATAATTCACCCCTCCACTTT.

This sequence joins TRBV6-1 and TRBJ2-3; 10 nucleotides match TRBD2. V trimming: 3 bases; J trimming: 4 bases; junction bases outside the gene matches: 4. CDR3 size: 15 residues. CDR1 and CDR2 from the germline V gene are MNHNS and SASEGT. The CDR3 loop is CASSDLAGVADTQYF. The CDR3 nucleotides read TGTGCCAGCAGTGACCTAGCGGGAGTTGCAGATACGCAGTATTTT.

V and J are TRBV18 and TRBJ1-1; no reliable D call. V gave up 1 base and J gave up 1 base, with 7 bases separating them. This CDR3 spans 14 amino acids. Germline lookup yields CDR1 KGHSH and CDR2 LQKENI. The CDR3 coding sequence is TGTGCCAGCTCACCACGCCGGGAGAACACTGAAGCTTTCTTT. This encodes CASSPRRENTEAFF. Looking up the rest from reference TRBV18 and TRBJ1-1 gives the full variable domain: NAGVMQNPRHLVRRRGQEARLRCSPMKGHSHVYWYRQLPEEGLKFMVYLQKENIIDESGMPKERFSAEFPKEGPSILRIQQVVRGDSAAYFCASSPRRENTEAFFGQGTRLTVV.

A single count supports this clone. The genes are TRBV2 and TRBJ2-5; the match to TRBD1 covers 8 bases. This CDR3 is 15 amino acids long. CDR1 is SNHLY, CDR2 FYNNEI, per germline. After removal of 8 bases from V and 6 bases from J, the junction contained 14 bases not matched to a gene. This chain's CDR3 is CASALDRVGDQTQYF. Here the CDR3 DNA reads TGTGCCAGCGCTTTGGACAGGGTGGGGGACCAGACCCAGTACTTC.

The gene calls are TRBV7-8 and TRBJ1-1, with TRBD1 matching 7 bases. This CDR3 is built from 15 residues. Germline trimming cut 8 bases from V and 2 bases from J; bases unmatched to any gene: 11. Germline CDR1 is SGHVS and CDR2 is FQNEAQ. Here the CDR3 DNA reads TGTGCCAGCTGCCTAACCGGGACAGTCAACACTGAAGCTTTCTTT. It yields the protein CASCLTGTVNTEAFF.

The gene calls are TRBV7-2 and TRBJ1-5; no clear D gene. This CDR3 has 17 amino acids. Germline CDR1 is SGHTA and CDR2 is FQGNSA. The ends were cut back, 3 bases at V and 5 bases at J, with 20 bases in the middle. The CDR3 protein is CASSFDSRRFGDQPQHF. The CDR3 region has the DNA TGTGCCAGCAGCTTCGATTCCCGGAGGTTTGGCGATCAGCCCCAGCATTTT.

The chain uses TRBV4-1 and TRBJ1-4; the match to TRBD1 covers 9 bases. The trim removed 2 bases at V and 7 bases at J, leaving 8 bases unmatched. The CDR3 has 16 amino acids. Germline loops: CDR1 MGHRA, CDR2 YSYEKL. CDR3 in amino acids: CASSQLGTGRGEKLFF. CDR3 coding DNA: TGCGCCAGCAGCCAATTAGGGACAGGGAGGGGTGAAAAACTGTTTTTT.

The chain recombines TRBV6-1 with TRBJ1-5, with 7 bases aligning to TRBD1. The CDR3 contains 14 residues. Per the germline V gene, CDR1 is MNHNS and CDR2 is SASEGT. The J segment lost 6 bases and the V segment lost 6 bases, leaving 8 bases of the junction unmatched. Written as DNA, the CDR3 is TGTGCCAGCAGCCGGGACAGTTTGCGTCAGCCCCAGCATTTT. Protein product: CASSRDSLRQPQHF.

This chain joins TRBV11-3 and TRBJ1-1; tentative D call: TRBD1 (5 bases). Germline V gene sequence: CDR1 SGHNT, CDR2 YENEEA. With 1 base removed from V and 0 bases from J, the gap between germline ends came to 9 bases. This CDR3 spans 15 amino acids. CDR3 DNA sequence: TGTGCCAGCAGCTTAGTGGCAGGGATGAACACTGAAGCTTTCTTT. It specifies CASSLVAGMNTEAFF.

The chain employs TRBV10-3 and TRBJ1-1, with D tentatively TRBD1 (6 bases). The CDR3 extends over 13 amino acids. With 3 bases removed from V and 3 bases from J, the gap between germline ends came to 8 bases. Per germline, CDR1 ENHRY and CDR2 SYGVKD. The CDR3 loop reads CAISDGGHTEAFF. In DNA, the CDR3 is TGTGCCATCAGTGACGGGGGGCACACTGAAGCTTTCTTT.

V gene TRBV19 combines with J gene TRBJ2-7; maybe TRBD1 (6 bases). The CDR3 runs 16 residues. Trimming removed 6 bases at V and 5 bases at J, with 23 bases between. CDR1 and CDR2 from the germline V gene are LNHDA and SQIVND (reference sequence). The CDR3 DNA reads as TGTGCCAGTAGCTCATCTACAGGGAGCCTAGAGGACGAGCAGTACTTC. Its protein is CASSSSTGSLEDEQYF.

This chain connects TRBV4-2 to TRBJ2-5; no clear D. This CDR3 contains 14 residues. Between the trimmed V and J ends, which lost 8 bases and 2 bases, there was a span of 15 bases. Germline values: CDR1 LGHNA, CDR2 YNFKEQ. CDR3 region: CASGPPQKQETQYF. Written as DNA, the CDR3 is TGTGCCAGCGGCCCTCCCCAGAAACAAGAGACCCAGTACTTC.

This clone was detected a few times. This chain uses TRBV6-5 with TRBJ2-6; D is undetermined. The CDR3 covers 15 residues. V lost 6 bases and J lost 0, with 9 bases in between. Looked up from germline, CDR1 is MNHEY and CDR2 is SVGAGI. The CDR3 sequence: CASSQIVSGANVLTF. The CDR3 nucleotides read TGTGCCAGCAGCCAGATTGTCTCTGGGGCCAACGTCCTGACTTTC.

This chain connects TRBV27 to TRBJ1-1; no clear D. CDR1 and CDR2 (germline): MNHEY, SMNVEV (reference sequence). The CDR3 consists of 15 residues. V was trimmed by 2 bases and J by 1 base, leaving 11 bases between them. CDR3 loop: CASSLSPFPNTEAFF. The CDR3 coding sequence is TGTGCCAGCAGTTTAAGCCCGTTCCCGAACACTGAAGCTTTCTTT.

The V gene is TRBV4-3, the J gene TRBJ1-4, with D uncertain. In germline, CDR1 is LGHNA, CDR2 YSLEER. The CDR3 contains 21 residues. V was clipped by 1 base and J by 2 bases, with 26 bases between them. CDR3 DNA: TGCGCCAGCAGCCAAGTCCCGCCGGGGTCGGGCTACTTTGGCACTAATGAAAAACTGTTTTTT. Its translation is CASSQVPPGSGYFGTNEKLFF.

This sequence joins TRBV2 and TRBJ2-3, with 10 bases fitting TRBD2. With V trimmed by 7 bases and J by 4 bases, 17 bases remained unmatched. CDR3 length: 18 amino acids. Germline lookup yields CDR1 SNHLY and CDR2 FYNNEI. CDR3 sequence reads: CASKRWISSGSAPDTQYF. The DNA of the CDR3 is TGTGCCAGCAAGCGTTGGATTTCTAGCGGGAGTGCCCCAGATACGCAGTATTTT.

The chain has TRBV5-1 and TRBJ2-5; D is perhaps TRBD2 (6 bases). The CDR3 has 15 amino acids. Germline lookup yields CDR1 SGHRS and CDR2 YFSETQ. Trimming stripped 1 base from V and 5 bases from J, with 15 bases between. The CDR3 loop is CASSLTSLAQETQYF. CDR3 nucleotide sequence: TGCGCCAGCAGCTTGACGTCTCTAGCGCAGGAGACCCAGTACTTC. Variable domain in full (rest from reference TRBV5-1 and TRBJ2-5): KAGVTQTPRYLIKTRGQQVTLSCSPISGHRSVSWYQQTPGQGLQFLFEYFSETQRNKGNFPGRFSGRQFSNSRSEMNVSTLELGDSALYLCASSLTSLAQETQYFGPGTRLLVL.

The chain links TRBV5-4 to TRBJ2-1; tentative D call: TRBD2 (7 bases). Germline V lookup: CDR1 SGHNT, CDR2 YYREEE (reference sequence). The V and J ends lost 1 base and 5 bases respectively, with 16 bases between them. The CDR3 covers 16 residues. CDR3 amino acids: CASSLFLGGGHNEQFF. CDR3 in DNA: TGTGCCAGCAGCTTGTTTCTGGGGGGGGGCCACAATGAGCAGTTCTTC.

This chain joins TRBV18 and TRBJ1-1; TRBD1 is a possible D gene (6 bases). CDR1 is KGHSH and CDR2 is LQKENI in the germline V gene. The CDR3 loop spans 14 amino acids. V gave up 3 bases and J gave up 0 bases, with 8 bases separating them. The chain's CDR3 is CASSPQGLNTEAFF. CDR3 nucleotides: TGTGCCAGCTCACCTCAGGGGCTGAACACTGAAGCTTTCTTT.

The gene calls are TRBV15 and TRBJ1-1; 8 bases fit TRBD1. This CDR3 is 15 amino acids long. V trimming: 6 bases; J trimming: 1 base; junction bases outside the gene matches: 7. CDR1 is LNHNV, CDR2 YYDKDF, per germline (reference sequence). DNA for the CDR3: TGTGCCACCAGAGCAGGGGGCCTGGGGAACACTGAAGCTTTCTTT. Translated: CATRAGGLGNTEAFF.

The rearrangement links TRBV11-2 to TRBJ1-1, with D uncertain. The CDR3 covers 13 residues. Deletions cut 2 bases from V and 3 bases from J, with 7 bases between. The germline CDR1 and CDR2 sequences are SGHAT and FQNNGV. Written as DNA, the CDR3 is TGTGCCAGCAGCTTATGGCAGGACACTGAAGCTTTCTTT. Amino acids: CASSLWQDTEAFF.

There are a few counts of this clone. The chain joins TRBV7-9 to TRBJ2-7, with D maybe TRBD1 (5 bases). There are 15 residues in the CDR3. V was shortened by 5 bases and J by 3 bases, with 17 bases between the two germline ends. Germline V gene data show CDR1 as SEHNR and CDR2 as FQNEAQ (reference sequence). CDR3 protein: CASSISETAIYEQYF. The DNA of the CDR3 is TGTGCCAGCAGCATCTCCGAGACAGCAATCTACGAGCAGTACTTC.

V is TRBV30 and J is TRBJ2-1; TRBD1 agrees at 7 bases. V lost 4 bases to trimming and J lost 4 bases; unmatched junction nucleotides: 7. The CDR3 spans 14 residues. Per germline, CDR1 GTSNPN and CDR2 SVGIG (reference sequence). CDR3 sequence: CAWTYGDRYNEQFF. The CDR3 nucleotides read TGTGCCTGGACTTATGGGGACAGATACAATGAGCAGTTCTTC.

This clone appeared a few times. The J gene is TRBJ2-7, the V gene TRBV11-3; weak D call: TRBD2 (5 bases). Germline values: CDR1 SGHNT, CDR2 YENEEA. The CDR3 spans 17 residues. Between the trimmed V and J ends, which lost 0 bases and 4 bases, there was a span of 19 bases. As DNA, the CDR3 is TGTGCCAGCAGCTTAGATCTGGACTCGCTTGGCGGGTACGAGCAGTACTTC. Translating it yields CASSLDLDSLGGYEQYF.

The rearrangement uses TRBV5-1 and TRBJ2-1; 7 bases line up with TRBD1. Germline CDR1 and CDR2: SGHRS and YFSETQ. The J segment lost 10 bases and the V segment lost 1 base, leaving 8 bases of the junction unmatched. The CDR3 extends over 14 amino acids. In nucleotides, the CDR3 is TGCGCCAGCAGCTTGTCAGGGGGTTTTAAAGAGCAGTTCTTC. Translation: CASSLSGGFKEQFF. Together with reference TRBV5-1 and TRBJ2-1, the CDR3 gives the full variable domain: KAGVTQTPRYLIKTRGQQVTLSCSPISGHRSVSWYQQTPGQGLQFLFEYFSETQRNKGNFPGRFSGRQFSNSRSEMNVSTLELGDSALYLCASSLSGGFKEQFFGPGTRLTVL.

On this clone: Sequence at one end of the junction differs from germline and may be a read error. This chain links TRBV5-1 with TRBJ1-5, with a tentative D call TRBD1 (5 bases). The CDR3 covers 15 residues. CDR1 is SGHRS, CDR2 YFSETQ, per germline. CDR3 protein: CASSLGWGDNQPQHF. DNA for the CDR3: TGCGCTAGCAGCTTGGGCTGGGGCGACAATCAGCCCCAGCATTTT. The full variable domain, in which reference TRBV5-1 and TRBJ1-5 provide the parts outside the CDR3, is KAGVTQTPRYLIKTRGQQVTLSCSPISGHRSVSWYQQTPGQGLQFLFEYFSETQRNKGNFPGRFSGRQFSNSRSEMNVSTLELGDSALYLCASSLGWGDNQPQHFGDGTRLSIL.

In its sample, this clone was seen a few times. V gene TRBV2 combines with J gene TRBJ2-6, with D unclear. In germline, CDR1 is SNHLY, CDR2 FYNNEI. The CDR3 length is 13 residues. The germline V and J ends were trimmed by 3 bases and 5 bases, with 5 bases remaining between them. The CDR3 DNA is TGTGCCAGCAGTGATAGCAGGGCCAACGTCCTGACTTTC. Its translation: CASSDSRANVLTF.

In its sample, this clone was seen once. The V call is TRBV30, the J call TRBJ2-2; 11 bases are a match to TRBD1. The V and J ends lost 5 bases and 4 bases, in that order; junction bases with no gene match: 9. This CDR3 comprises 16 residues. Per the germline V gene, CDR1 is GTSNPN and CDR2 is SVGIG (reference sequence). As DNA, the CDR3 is TGTGCCTGGGCCTTGGTGGGGACAGGGGGCACCGGGGAGCTGTTTTTT. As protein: CAWALVGTGGTGELFF.

The CDR3 protein is CASRRLAREGKLFF. In nucleotides, the CDR3 is TGTGCCAGCAGACGACTGGCCAGGGAGGGAAAACTGTTTTTT. The genes are TRBV28 and TRBJ1-4; possible D gene TRBD1, 5 bases. The CDR3 runs to 14 residues. The V end lost 6 bases, the J end lost 10 bases, and 18 bases lay between the germline ends. From germline, CDR1 is MDHEN and CDR2 SYDVKM.

The CDR3: CASRLSGGPYNEQFF. The DNA for the CDR3 is TGTGCCAGCAGACTTAGCGGGGGGCCGTACAATGAGCAGTTCTTC. The rearrangement uses TRBV6-6 and TRBJ2-1; 10 positions agree with TRBD2. The CDR3 has 15 residues. V dropped 6 bases and J dropped 4; count of bases not matched to a gene: 6. From germline, CDR1 is MNHNY and CDR2 SVGAGI (reference sequence).

The CDR3 nucleotides are TGTGCCAGCAGCCTCGGACAGGGGGAGTTCTATGGCTACACCTTC. Translated, it gives CASSLGQGEFYGYTF. The chain combines TRBV7-9 with TRBJ1-2; 10 bases line up with TRBD1. CDR3 length equals 15 residues. Germline values: CDR1 SEHNR, CDR2 FQNEAQ (reference sequence). The trim removed 5 bases at V and 4 bases at J, leaving 7 bases unmatched.